A single TCR beta chain is shown here with its context. Sequencing was performed with immunoSEQ multiplex PCR; in TCRdb, only in-frame clones are kept and a portion is missing. This sample has 150,000 or so clones; 70% to 85% occur once, and the top ten carry 25% to 35%. The data were obtained in a study of blood T cell repertoires in COVID-19. Overall study: Acute and convalescent COVID-19 samples came from the United States, Italy and Spain. PBMCs, B-cell-depleted T cells, or T cells were the source of the cDNA or gDNA that made up the material.

Germline lookup yields CDR1 SGHRS and CDR2 YFSETQ. With 2 bases clipped from V and 7 bases from J, the junction kept 5 bases outside the gene matches. This CDR3 spans 14 amino acids. This TCR derives from an older woman with acute or convalescent COVID-19. The sequenced material came from peripheral blood. The rearrangement uses TRBV5-1 and TRBJ2-7; 11 bases are shared with TRBD1. The CDR3 loop reads CASSFGTGGGEQYF. CDR3 sequence (DNA): TGCGCCAGCAGCTTCGGGACAGGGGGTGGAGAGCAGTACTTC.